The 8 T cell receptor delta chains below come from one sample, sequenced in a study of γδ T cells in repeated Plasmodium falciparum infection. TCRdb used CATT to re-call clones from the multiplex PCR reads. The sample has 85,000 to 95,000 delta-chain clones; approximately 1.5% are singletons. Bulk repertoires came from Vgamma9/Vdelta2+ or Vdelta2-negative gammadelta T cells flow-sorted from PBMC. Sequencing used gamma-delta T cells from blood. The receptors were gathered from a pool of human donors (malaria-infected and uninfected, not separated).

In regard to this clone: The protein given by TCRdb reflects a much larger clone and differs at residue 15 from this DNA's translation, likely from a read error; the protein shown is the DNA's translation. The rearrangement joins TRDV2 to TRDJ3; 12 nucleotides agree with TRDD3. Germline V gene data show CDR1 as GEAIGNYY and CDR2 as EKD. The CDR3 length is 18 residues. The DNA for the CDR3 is TGTGCCTGTGACGCCTTACTGGGGGATACCTGGGACACCCGACGGATGTTTTTC. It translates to CACDALLGDTWDTRRMFF.

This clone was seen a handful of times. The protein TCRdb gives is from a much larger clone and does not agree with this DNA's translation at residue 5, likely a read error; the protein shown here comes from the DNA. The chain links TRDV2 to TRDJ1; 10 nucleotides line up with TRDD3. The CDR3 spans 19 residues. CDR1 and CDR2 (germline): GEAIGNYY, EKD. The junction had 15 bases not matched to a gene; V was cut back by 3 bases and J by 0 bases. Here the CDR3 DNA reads TGTGCCTGTGACGCCATAGGGGTCGTTACTGGGGGATACACCGATAAACTCATCTTT. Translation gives CACDAIGVVTGGYTDKLIF.

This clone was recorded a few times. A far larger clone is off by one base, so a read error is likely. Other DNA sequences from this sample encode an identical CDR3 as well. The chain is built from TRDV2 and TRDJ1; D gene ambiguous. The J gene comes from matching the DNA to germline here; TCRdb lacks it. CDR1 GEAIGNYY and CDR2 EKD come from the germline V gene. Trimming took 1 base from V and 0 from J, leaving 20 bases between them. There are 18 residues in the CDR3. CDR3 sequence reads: CACDTSTTWAPYTDKLIF. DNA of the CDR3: TGTGCCTGTGACACATCTACGACTTGGGCCCCGTACACCGATAAACTCATCTTT.

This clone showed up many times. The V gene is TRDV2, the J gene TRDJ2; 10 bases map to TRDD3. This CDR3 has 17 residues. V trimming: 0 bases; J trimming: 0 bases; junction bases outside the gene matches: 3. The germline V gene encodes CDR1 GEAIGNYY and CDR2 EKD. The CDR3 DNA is TGTGCCTGTGACACCGTACTGGGGGATGCTTTGACAGCACAACTCTTCTTT. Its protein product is CACDTVLGDALTAQLFF.

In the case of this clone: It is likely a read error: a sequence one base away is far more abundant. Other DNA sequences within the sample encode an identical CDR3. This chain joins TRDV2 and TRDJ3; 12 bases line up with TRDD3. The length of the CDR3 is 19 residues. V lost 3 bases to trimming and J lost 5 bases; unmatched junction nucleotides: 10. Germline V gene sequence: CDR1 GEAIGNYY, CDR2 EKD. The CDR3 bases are TGTGCCTGTGACCCATTACTGGGGGATACACGCCGGGACACCCGACAGATGTTTTTC. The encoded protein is CACDPLLGDTRRDTRQMFF.

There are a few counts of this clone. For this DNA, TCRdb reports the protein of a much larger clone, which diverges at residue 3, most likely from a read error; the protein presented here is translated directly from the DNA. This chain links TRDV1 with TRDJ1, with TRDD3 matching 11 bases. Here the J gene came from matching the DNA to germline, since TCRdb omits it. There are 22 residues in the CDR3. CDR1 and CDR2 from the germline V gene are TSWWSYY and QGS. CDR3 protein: CAPGEPEASYWGIKGYTDKLIF. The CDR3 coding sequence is TGTGCTCCTGGGGAGCCCGAAGCCTCGTACTGGGGGATAAAAGGGTACACCGATAAACTCATCTTT.

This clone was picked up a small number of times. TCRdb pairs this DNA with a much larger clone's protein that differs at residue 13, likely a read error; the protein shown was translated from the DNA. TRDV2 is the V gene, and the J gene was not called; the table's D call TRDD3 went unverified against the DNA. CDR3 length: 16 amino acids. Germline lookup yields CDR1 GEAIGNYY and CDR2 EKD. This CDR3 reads CAWEGWGSNYTDNLIF. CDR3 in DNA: TGTGCCTGGGAAGGTTGGGGATCCAACTACACCGATAACCTCATCTTT.

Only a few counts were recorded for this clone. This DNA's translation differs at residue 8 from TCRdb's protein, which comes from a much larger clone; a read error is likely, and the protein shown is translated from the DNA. Here the CDR3 reads CALGENAQEAQLFF. CDR3 sequence (DNA): TGTGCTCTTGGGGAAAATGCCCAGGAGGCACAACTCTTCTTT. V is TRDV1 and J is TRDJ2; the D is unclear. Per germline, CDR1 TSWWSYY and CDR2 QGS. This CDR3 is built from 14 residues. V dropped 2 bases and J dropped 8 bases, with 12 bases sitting between them.